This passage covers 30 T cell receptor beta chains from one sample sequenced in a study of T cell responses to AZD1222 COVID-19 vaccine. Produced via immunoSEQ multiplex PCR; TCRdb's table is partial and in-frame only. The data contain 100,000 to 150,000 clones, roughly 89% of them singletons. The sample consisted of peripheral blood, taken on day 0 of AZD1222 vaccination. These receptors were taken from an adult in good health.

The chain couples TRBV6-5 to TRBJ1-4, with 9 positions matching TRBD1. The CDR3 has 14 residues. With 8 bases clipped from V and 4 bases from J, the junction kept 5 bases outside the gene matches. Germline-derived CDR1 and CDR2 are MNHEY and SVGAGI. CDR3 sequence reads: CASGQGLLNEKLFF. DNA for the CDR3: TGTGCCAGCGGACAGGGGCTACTTAATGAAAAACTGTTTTTT.

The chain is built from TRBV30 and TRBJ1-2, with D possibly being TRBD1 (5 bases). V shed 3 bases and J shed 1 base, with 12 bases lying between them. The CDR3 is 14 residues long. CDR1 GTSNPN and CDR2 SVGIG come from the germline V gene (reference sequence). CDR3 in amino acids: CAWRRDDSNYGYTF. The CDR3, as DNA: TGTGCCTGGAGACGCGACGACAGTAACTATGGCTACACCTTC.

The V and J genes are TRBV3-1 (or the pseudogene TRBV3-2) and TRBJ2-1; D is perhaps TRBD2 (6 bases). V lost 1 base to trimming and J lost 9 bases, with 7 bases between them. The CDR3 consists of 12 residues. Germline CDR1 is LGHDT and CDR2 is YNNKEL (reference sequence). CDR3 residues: CASSQAGGEQFF. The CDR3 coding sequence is TGTGCCAGCAGCCAAGCCGGGGGTGAGCAGTTCTTC.

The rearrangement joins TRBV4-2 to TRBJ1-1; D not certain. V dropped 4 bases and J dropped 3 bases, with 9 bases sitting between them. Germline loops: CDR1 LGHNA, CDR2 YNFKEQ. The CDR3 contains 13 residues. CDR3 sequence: CASSRQIDTEAFF. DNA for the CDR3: TGTGCCAGCAGCCGCCAGATCGACACTGAAGCTTTCTTT.

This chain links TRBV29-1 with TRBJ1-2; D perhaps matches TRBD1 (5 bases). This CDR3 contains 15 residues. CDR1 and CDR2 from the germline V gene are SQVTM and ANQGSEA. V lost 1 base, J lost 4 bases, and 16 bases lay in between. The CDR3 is CSVEAHSTVAYGYTF. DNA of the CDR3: TGCAGCGTTGAAGCTCACTCGACAGTTGCCTATGGCTACACCTTC.

The CDR3 region has the DNA TGTGCCAGCAGTTTGGTCCGGGGACAGCCCCAGCATTTT. This sequence encodes CASSLVRGQPQHF. The chain is built from TRBV27 and TRBJ1-5; unclear D gene. From germline, CDR1 is MNHEY and CDR2 SMNVEV (reference sequence). This CDR3 has 13 amino acids. V was shortened by 3 bases and J by 7 bases, with 10 bases between the two germline ends.

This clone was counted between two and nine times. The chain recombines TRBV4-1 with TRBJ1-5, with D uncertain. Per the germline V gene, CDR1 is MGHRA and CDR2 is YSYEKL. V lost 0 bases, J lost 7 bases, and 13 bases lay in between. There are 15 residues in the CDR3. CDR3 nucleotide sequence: TGCGCCAGCAGCCAAGACCGAGGCAAGGGACAGCCCCAGCATTTT. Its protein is CASSQDRGKGQPQHF.

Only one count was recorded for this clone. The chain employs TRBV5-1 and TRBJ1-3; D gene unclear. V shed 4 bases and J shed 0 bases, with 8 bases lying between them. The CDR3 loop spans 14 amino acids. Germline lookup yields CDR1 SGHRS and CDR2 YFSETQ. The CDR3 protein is CASSATGSGNTIYF. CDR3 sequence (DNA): TGCGCCAGCAGCGCGACTGGCTCTGGAAACACCATATATTTT.

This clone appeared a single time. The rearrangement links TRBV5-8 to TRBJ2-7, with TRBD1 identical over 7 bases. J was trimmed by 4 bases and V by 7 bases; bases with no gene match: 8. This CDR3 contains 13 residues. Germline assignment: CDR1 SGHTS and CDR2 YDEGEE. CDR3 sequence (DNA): TGTGCCAGCGCCCAGGGGGTTGGATACGAGCAGTACTTC. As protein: CASAQGVGYEQYF.

The CDR3 is CASSLVRKGYTF. The CDR3 DNA follows: TGTGCCAGCAGCTTAGTAAGGAAAGGCTACACCTTC. The V and J genes are TRBV7-9 and TRBJ1-2, with D uncertain. The germline V gene has CDR1 SEHNR and CDR2 FQNEAQ (reference sequence). This CDR3 has 12 residues. V lost 1 base to trimming and J lost 8 bases, with 8 bases between them.

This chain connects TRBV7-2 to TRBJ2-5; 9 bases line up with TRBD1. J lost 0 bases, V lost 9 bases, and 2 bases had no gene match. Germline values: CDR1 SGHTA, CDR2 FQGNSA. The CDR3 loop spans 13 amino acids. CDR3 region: CASHRGHQETQYF. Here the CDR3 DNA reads TGTGCCAGTCACAGGGGGCACCAAGAGACCCAGTACTTC.

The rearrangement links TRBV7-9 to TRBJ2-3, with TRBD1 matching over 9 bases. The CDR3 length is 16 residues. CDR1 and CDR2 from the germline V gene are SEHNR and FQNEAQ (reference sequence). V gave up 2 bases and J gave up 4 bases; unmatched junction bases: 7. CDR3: CASSLRGQGRADTQYF. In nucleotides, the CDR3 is TGTGCCAGCAGCTTAAGGGGACAGGGTAGGGCAGATACGCAGTATTTT. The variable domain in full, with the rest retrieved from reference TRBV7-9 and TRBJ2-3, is DTGVSQNPRHKITKRGQNVTFRCDPISEHNRLYWYRQTLGQGPEFLTYFQNEAQLEKSRLLSDRFSAERPKGSFSTLEIQRTEQGDSAMYLCASSLRGQGRADTQYFGPGTRLTVL.

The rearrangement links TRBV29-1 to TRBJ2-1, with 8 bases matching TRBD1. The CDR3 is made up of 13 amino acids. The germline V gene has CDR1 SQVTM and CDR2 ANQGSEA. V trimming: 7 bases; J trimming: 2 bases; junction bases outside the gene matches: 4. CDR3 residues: CSAEGQAYNEQFF. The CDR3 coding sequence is TGCAGCGCTGAGGGACAGGCCTACAATGAGCAGTTCTTC.

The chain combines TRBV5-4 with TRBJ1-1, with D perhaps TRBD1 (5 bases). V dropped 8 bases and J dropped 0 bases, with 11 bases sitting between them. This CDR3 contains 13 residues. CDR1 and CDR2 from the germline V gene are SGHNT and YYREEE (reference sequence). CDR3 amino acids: CASRSGMNTEAFF. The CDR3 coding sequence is TGTGCCAGTCGATCAGGGATGAACACTGAAGCTTTCTTT. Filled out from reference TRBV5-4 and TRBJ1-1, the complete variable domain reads ETGVTQSPTHLIKTRGQQVTLRCSSQSGHNTVSWYQQALGQGPQFIFQYYREEENGRGNFPPRFSGLQFPNYSSELNVNALELDDSALYLCASRSGMNTEAFFGQGTRLTVV.

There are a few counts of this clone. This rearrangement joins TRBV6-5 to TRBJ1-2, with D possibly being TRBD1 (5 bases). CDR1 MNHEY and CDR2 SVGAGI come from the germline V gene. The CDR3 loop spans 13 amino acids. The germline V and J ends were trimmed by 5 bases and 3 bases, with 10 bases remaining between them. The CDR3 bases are TGTGCCAGCAGTCCTCAGGGCCACTATGGCTACACCTTC. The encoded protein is CASSPQGHYGYTF.

CDR3 sequence: CASRDDGNTIYF. CDR3 nucleotide sequence: TGTGCCAGTAGGGACGACGGAAACACCATATATTTT. The rearrangement links TRBV19 to TRBJ1-3; D gene unclear. V shed 6 bases and J shed 4 bases, with 7 bases lying between them. From germline, CDR1 is LNHDA and CDR2 SQIVND (reference sequence). This CDR3 has 12 amino acids.

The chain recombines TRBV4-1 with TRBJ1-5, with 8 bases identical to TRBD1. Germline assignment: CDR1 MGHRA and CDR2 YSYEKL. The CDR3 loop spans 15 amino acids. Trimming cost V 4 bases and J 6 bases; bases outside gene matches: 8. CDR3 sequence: CASSPAQGAGQPQHF. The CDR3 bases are TGCGCCAGCAGCCCAGCCCAGGGGGCTGGTCAGCCCCAGCATTTT.

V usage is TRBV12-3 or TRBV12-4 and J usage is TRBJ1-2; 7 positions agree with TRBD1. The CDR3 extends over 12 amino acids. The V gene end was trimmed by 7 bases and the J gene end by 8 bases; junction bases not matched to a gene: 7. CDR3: CASKGQIGGYTF. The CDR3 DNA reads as TGTGCCAGCAAGGGACAGATTGGGGGCTACACCTTC.

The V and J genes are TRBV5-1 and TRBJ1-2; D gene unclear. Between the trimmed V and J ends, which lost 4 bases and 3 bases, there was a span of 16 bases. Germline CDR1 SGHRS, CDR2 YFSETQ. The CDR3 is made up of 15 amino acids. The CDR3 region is CASSHGLPEDYGYTF. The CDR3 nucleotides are TGCGCCAGCAGCCACGGGCTCCCTGAGGACTATGGCTACACCTTC.

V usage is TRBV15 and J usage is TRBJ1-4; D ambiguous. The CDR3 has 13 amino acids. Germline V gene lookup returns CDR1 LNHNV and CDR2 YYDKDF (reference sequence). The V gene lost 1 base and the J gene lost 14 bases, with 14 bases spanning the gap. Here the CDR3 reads CATSRGEGDRLFF. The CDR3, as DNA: TGTGCCACCAGCAGAGGGGAGGGAGACCGGCTGTTTTTT. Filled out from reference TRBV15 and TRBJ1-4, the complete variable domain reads DAMVIQNPRYQVTQFGKPVTLSCSQTLNHNVMYWYQQKSSQAPKLLFHYYDKDFNNEADTPDNFQSRRPNTSFCFLDIRSPGLGDTAMYLCATSRGEGDRLFFGSGTQLSVL.

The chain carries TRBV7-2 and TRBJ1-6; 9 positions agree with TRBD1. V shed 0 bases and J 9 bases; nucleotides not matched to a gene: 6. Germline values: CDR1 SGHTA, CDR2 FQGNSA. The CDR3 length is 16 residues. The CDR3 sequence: CASSLAGQGVRSPLHF. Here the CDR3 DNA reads TGTGCCAGCAGCTTAGCGGGACAGGGAGTACGTTCACCCCTCCACTTT. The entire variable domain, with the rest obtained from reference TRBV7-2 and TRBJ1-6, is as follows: GAGVSQSPSNKVTEKGKDVELRCDPISGHTALYWYRQSLGQGLEFLIYFQGNSAPDKSGLPSDRFSAERTGGSVSTLTIQRTQQEDSAVYLCASSLAGQGVRSPLHFGNGTRLTVT.

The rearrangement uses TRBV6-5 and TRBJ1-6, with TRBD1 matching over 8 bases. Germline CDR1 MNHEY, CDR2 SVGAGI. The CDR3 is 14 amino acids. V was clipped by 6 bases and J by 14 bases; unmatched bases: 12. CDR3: CASREGQAQGALHF. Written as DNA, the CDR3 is TGTGCCAGCAGGGAGGGACAGGCCCAGGGGGCCCTCCACTTT.

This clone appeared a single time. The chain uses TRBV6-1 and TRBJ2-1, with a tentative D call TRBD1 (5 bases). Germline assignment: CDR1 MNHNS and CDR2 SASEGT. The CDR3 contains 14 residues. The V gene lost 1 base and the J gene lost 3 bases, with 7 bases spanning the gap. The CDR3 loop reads CASSEVQGYNEQFF. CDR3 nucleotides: TGTGCCAGCAGTGAAGTGCAGGGCTACAATGAGCAGTTCTTC.

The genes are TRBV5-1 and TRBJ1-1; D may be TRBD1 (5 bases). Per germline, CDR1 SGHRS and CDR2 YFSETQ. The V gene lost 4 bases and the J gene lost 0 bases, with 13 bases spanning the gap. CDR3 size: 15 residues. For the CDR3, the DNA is TGCGCCAGCAGCGACCTTCAAGGGGTGAACACTGAAGCTTTCTTT. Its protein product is CASSDLQGVNTEAFF. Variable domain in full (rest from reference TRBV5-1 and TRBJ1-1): KAGVTQTPRYLIKTRGQQVTLSCSPISGHRSVSWYQQTPGQGLQFLFEYFSETQRNKGNFPGRFSGRQFSNSRSEMNVSTLELGDSALYLCASSDLQGVNTEAFFGQGTRLTVV.

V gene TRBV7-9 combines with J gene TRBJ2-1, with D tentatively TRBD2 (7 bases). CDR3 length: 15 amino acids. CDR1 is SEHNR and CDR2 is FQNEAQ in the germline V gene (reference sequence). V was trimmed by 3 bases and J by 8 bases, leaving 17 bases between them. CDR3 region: CASSFLVGGPHEQFF. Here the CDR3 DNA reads TGTGCCAGCAGCTTTTTAGTGGGGGGGCCGCATGAGCAGTTCTTC.

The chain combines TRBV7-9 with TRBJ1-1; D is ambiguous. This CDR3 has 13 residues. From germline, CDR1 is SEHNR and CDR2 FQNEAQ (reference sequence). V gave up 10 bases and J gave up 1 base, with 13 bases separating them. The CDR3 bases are TGTGCCATCATAGGGTCTACGAACACTGAAGCTTTCTTT. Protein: CAIIGSTNTEAFF.

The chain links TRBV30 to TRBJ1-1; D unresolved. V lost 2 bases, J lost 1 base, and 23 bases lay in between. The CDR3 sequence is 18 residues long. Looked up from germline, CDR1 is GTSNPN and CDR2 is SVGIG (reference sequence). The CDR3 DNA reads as TGTGCCTGGAGTCGTGGATGGCGGATAGGAAAACCGAACACTGAAGCTTTCTTT. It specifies CAWSRGWRIGKPNTEAFF.

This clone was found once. The CDR3 region has the DNA TGTGCCAGCAGCTGGGGGGAGGGGGCGGAAGGCTACACCTTC. Translation gives CASSWGEGAEGYTF. The V call is TRBV7-9, the J call TRBJ1-2, with TRBD1 matching over 7 bases. Germline V gene sequence: CDR1 SEHNR, CDR2 FQNEAQ (reference sequence). V was pared by 4 bases and J by 8 bases, with 10 bases of the junction left unmatched. The CDR3 consists of 14 residues. The full variable domain, its missing parts supplied by reference TRBV7-9 and TRBJ1-2, is DTGVSQNPRHKITKRGQNVTFRCDPISEHNRLYWYRQTLGQGPEFLTYFQNEAQLEKSRLLSDRFSAERPKGSFSTLEIQRTEQGDSAMYLCASSWGEGAEGYTFGSGTRLTVV.

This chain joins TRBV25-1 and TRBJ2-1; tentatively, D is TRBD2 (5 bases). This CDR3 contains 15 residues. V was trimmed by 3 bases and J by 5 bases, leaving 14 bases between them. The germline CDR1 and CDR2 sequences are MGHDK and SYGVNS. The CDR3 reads CASSESGVKDNEQFF. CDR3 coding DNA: TGTGCCAGCAGTGAGTCCGGGGTGAAAGACAATGAGCAGTTCTTC.

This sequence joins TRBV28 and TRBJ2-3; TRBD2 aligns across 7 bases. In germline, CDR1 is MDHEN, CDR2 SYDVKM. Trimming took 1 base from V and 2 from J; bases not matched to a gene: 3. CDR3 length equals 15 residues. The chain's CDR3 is CASSLSAGATDTQYF. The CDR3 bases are TGTGCCAGCAGTTTATCCGCGGGAGCCACAGATACGCAGTATTTT.